The source of this TCR beta chain is a study of Ad26.COV2.S vaccination and SARS-CoV-2 variants. The assay was immunoSEQ multiplex PCR, and TCRdb's table has in-frame clones only and misses some. The sample holds roughly 320,000 clones; 80% to 90% are singletons and the top ten take more than 3%. The CDR3 totals 14 residues. With 1 base removed from V and 6 bases from J, the gap between germline ends came to 13 bases. Germline CDR1 reads SGHRS; CDR2 reads YFSETQ. Noted treatment: roughly 19 received Ad26.COV2.S at low or high dose, single or two shots; about 5 received placebo; per-sample allocation not given. Collection of samples fell on day 63 after the first vaccine or placebo injection.

The sequence came from a person aged 18-65 years who received the Ad26.COV2.S COVID-19 vaccine or a placebo. The sample was peripheral blood, taken in a trial of Ad26.COV2.S vaccine versus placebo. The chain is built from TRBV5-1 and TRBJ1-2; no definite D call. The CDR3 nucleotides are TGCGCCAGCAGCTTGCGGGCGGCTAGAGATGGCTACACCTTC. Encoded protein: CASSLRAARDGYTF.